This entry concerns a single T cell receptor (beta chain). This sample is drawn from a study of blood T cell repertoires in COVID-19. Study at large: Samples came from the United States, Italy and Spain, spanning acute and convalescent COVID-19.

Germline V CDR1 and CDR2: SGHAT, FQNNGV. The CDR3 runs 13 residues. V trimming: 5 bases; J trimming: 7 bases; junction bases outside the gene matches: 7. The repertoire was sequenced with immunoSEQ multiplex PCR; TCRdb's copy has only in-frame clones and lacks some. Of 120,000 to 150,000 clones in the sample, about 85% were seen once. The origin of this receptor is a human donor with acute or convalescent COVID-19. The donor label of this sample is uncertain. The chain combines TRBV11-2 with TRBJ1-2; 7 bases fit TRBD1. The sequencing sample was made of peripheral blood. CDR3 in amino acids: CASSIPGGVGYTF. CDR3 bases: TGTGCCAGCAGCATACCAGGGGGTGTTGGCTACACCTTC. Full variable domain (missing parts from reference TRBV11-2 and TRBJ1-2): EAGVAQSPRYKIIEKRQSVAFWCNPISGHATLYWYQQILGQGPKLLIQFQNNGVVDDSQLPKDRFSAERLKGVDSTLKIQPAKLEDSAVYLCASSIPGGVGYTFGSGTRLTVV.